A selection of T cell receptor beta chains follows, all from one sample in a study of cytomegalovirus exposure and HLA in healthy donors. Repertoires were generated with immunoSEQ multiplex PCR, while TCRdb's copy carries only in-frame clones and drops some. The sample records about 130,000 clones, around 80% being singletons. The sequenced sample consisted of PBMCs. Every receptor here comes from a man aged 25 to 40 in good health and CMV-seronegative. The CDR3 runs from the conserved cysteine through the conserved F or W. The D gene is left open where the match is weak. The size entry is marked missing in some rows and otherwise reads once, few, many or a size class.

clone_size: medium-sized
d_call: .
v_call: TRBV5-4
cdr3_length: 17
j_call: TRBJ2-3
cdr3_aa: CASSLEGLALATDTQYF
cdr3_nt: TGTGCCAGCAGCTTGGAAGGTTTAGCCCTAGCAACAGATACGCAGTATTTT

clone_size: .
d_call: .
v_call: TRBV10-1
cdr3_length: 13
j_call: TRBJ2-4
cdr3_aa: CASSDSGVDIQYF
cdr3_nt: TGCGCCAGCAGTGATTCGGGAGTGGACATTCAGTACTTC

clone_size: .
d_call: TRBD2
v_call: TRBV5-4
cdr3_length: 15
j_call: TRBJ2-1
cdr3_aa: CASSSGLAGGNEQFF
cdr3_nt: TGTGCCAGCAGCTCGGGACTAGCGGGGGGGAATGAGCAGTTCTTC

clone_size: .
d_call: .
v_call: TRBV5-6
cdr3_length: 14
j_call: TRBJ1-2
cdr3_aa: CASSSTRAGYGYTF
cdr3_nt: TGTGCCAGCAGCTCCACCAGGGCAGGCTATGGCTACACCTTC

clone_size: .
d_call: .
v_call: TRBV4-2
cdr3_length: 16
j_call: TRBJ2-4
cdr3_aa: CASSPVSGEEMNIQYF
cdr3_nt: TGTGCCAGCAGCCCGGTATCCGGGGAGGAGATGAACATTCAGTACTTC

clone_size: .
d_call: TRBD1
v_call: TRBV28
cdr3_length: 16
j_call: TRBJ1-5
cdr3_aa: CASRTGQGRADQPQHF
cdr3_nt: TGTGCCAGCAGAACTGGACAGGGACGGGCGGATCAGCCCCAGCATTTT

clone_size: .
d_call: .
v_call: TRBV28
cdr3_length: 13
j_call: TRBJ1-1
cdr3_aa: CASGTLGGTEAFF
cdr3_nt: TGTGCCAGTGGAACCTTGGGGGGCACTGAAGCTTTCTTT

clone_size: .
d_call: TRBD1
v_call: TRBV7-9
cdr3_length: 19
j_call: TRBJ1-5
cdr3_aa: CASSTAKGQGDDSNQPQHF
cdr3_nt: TGTGCCAGCAGCACGGCCAAGGGACAGGGGGATGATAGCAATCAGCCCCAGCATTTT

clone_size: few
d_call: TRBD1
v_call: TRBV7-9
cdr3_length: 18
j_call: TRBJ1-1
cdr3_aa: CASRPGTGVDPLSTEAFF
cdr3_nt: TGTGCCAGCAGGCCCGGGACAGGGGTTGATCCCTTGAGCACTGAAGCTTTCTTT

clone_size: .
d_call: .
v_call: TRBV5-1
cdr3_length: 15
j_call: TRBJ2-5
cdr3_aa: CASSPGRRGGLLGNF
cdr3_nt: TGCGCCAGCAGCCCGGGACGTCGGGGCGGACTACTAGGTAACTTC

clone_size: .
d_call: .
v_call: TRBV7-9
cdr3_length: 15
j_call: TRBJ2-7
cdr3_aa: CASSFVQGWSYEQYF
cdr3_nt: TGTGCCAGCAGCTTTGTGCAGGGGTGGTCCTACGAGCAGTACTTC

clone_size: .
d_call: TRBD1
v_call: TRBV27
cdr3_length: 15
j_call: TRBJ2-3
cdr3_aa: CASSKPGQGTDTQYF
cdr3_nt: TGTGCCAGCAGCAAACCGGGACAGGGGACAGATACGCAGTATTTT

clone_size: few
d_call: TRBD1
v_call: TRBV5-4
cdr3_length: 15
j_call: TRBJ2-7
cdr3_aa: CASSPSTGGVHEQYF
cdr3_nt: TGTGCCAGCAGTCCCTCGACAGGGGGAGTCCACGAGCAGTACTTC

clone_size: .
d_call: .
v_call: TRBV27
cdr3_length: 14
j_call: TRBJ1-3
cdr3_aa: CASRPSWAGNTIYF
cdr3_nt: TGTGCCAGCAGACCTAGTTGGGCTGGAAACACCATATATTTT

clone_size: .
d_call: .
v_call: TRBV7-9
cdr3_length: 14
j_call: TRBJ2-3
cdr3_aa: CASSLGTSTDTQYF
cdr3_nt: TGTGCCAGCAGCTTGGGCACCAGCACAGATACGCAGTATTTT

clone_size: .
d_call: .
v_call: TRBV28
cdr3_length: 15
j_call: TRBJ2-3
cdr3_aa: CASTLAGWSTDTQYF
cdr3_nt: TGTGCCAGCACCCTCGCGGGGTGGAGCACAGATACGCAGTATTTT

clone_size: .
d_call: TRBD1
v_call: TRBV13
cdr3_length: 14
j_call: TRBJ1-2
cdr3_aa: CASSQGGTAYGYTF
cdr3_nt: TGTGCCAGCAGCCAGGGGGGAACCGCCTACGGCTACACCTTC

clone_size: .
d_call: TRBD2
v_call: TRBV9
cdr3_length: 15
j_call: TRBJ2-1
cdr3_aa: CASSARLASYNEQFF
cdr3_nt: TGTGCCAGCAGCGCCCGACTAGCCTCCTACAATGAGCAGTTCTTC

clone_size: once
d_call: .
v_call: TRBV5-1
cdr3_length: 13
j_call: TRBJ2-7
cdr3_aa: CASARWSSYEQYF
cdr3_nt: TGCGCCAGCGCACGGTGGAGCTCCTACGAGCAGTACTTC

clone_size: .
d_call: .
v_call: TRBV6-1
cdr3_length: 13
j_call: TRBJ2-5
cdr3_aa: CASSEGVAETQYF
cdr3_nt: TGTGCCAGCAGTGAAGGGGTAGCGGAGACCCAGTACTTC

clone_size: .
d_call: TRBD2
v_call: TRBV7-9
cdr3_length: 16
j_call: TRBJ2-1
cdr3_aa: CASSLLGGLGNNEQFF
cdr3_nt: TGTGCCAGCAGCTTACTGGGGGGACTAGGAAACAATGAGCAGTTCTTC

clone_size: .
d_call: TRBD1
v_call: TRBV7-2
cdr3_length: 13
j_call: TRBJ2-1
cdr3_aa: CASSQPRGYEQFF
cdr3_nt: TGTGCCAGCAGCCAACCCAGGGGGTATGAGCAGTTCTTC

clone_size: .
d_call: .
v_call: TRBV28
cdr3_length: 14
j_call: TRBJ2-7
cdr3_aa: CASTPGGASYEQYF
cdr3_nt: TGTGCCAGCACCCCCGGAGGGGCCTCCTACGAGCAGTACTTC

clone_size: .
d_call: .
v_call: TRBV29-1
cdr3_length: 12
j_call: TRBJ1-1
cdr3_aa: CSVDSGSTEAFF
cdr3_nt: TGCAGCGTTGACTCGGGGAGCACTGAAGCTTTCTTT

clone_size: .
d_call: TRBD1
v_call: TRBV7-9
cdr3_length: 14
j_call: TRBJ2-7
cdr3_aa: CASSPGQGGYEQYF
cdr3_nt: TGTGCCAGCAGCCCGGGACAGGGGGGATACGAGCAGTACTTC

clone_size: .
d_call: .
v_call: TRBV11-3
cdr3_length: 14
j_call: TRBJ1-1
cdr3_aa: CASSLNFGNTEAFF
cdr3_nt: TGTGCCAGCAGCTTAAATTTCGGTAACACTGAAGCTTTCTTT

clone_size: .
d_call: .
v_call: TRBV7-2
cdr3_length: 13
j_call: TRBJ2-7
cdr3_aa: CASSLGQVYEQYF
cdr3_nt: TGTGCCAGCAGCTTAGGACAGGTCTACGAGCAGTACTTC

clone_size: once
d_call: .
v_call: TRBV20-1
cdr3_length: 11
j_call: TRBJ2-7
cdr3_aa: CSALDSLEQYF
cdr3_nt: TGCAGTGCCCTGGACAGCTTGGAGCAGTACTTC

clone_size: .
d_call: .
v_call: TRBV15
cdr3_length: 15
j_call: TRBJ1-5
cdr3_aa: CATSRDRPGNQPQHF
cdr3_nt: TGTGCCACCAGCAGGGACCGCCCGGGGAATCAGCCCCAGCATTTT

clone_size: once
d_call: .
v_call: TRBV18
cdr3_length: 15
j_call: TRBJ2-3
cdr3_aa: CASSLQAISTDTQYF
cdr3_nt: TGTGCCAGCTCACTACAAGCGATAAGCACAGATACGCAGTATTTT

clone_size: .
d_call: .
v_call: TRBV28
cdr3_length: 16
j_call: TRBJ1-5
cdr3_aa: CASSLDRSYSNQPQHF
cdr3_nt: TGTGCCAGCAGTCTCGACAGAAGTTATAGCAATCAGCCCCAGCATTTT

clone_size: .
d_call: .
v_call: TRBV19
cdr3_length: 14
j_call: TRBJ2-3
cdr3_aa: CASSITGITDTQYF
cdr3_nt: TGTGCCAGTAGTATTACAGGGATCACAGATACGCAGTATTTT

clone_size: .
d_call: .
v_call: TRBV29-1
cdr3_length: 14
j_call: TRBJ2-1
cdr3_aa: CSVVRVSSYNEQFF
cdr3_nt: TGCAGCGTTGTGCGGGTGAGCTCCTACAATGAGCAGTTCTTC

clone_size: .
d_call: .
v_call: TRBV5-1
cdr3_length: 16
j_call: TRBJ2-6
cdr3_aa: CASSLGTVSGANVLTF
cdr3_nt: TGCGCCAGCAGCTTGGGGACAGTCTCTGGGGCCAACGTCCTGACTTTC

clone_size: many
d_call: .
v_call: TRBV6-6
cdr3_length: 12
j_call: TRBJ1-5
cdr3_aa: CASSYEVANQHF
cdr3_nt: TGTGCCAGCAGTTACGAGGTGGCCAATCAGCATTTT

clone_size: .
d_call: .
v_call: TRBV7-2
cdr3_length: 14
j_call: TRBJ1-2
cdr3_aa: CASSLEGRGRGYTF
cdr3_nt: TGTGCCAGCAGCTTAGAAGGCAGGGGTCGGGGCTACACCTTC

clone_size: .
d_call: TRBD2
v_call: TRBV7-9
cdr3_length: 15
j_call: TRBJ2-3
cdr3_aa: CASSLRLAGGYTQYF
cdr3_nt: TGTGCCAGCAGCTTACGACTAGCGGGAGGCTATACGCAGTATTTT

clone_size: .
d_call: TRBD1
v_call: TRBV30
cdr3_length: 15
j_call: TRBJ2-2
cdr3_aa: CAWSNRDRETGELFF
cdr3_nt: TGTGCCTGGAGTAACCGGGACAGGGAAACCGGGGAGCTGTTTTTT

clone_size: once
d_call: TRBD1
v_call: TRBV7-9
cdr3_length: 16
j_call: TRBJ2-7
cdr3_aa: CASSQKQGAVYYEQYF
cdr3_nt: TGTGCCAGCAGCCAAAAACAGGGGGCCGTCTACTACGAGCAGTACTTC

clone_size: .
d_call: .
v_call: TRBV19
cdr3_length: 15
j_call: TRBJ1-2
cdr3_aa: CASRSDFRVNYGYTF
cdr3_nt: TGTGCCAGTAGATCCGACTTCAGGGTCAACTATGGCTACACCTTC

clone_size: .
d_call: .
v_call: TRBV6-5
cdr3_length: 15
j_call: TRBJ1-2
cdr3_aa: CASSYSPTGNYGYTF
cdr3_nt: TGTGCCAGCAGTTACTCCCCAACAGGAAACTATGGCTACACCTTC

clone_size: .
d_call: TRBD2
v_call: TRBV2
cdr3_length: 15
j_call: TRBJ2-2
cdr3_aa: CASKLSAGVTGELFF
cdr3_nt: TGTGCCAGCAAACTCTCGGCGGGAGTCACCGGGGAGCTGTTTTTT

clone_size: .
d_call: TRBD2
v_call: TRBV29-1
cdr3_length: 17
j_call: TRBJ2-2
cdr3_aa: CSVDVGTSGRAFGELFF
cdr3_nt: TGCAGCGTTGACGTCGGGACTAGCGGGAGGGCCTTCGGGGAGCTGTTTTTT

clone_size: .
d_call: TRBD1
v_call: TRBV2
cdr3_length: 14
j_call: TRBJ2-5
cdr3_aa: CASSEGTGKETQYF
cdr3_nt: TGTGCCAGCAGTGAAGGGACAGGGAAAGAGACCCAGTACTTC

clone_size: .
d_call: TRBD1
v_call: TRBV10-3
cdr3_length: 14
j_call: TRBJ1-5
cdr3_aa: CAISDGTGVQPQHF
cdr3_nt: TGTGCCATCAGTGACGGGACAGGGGTTCAGCCCCAGCATTTT

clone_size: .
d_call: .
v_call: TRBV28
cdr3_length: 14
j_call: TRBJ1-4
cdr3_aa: CASSGDSSNEKLFF
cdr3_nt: TGTGCCAGCAGTGGAGACAGCTCTAATGAAAAACTGTTTTTT